These 21 T cell receptor beta chains were sequenced from one sample in a study of CD8 T cells in Susac syndrome. Random hexamers were used to reverse transcribe the RNA input (0.5 to 1 ug). Using its own MiXCR run on the immunoSEQ multiplex PCR reads, TCRdb lists one record per CDR3 protein. The sample lists 100,000 to 150,000 distinct CDR3 sequences, 94% occurring once. Sequenced sample: CD4+ T cells from PBMCs. Receptors originate from a human donor with multiple sclerosis.

V is TRBV29-1 and J is TRBJ2-7, with 9 positions matching TRBD1. Germline values: CDR1 SQVTM, CDR2 ANQGSEA. V shed 7 bases, J shed 2 bases, and the junction held 9 bases outside the gene matches. There are 14 residues in the CDR3. The CDR3, as DNA: TGCAGCGCCATTCCACAGGGGGCAACCTACGAGCAGTACTTC. Translating gives CSAIPQGATYEQYF.

In its sample, this clonotype was seen once. The chain joins TRBV10-3 to TRBJ1-1; 8 bases map to TRBD1. V shed 6 bases and J 4 bases; nucleotides not matched to a gene: 4. This CDR3 spans 13 amino acids. Germline V gene sequence: CDR1 ENHRY, CDR2 SYGVKD. The CDR3: CAIRNTGGTEAFF. The CDR3 coding sequence is TGTGCCATCAGGAACACAGGGGGCACTGAAGCTTTCTTT.

The chain is built from TRBV11-3 and TRBJ2-7, with 9 nucleotides matching TRBD2. Germline V lookup: CDR1 SGHNT, CDR2 YENEEA. The CDR3 extends over 14 amino acids. Trimming removed 3 bases from V and 1 base from J; junction bases left unmatched: 1. The CDR3 region has the DNA TGTGCCAGCAGCTTTAGCGGGAGATCCTACGAGCAGTACTTC. Translating gives CASSFSGRSYEQYF.

The chain has TRBV14 and TRBJ2-7; D might be TRBD1 or TRBD2, each matching 5 bases. The germline gives CDR1 SGHDN, CDR2 FVKESK. The V end lost 3 bases, the J end lost 3 bases, and 15 bases lay between the germline ends. CDR3 length equals 15 residues. CDR3 amino acids: CASSHTPGPGYEQYF. The CDR3 coding sequence is TGTGCCAGCAGCCATACACCGGGACCGGGCTACGAGCAGTACTTC.

The chain couples TRBV20-1 to TRBJ2-3; D is uncertain. V lost 3 bases, J lost 0 bases, and 4 bases lay in between. From germline, CDR1 is DFQATT and CDR2 SNEGSKA (reference sequence). The CDR3 extends over 12 amino acids. The CDR3 reads CSASGSTDTQYF. The CDR3 nucleotides read TGCAGTGCTAGTGGAAGCACAGATACGCAGTATTTT.

V usage is TRBV18 and J usage is TRBJ2-2; the D gene is possibly TRBD1 (6 bases). CDR1 is KGHSH, CDR2 LQKENI, per germline. V was clipped by 1 base and J by 4 bases, with 10 bases between them. The CDR3 is made up of 15 amino acids. The CDR3: CASSPLQGGTGELFF. The CDR3 DNA reads TGTGCCAGCTCACCACTCCAAGGGGGCACCGGGGAGCTGTTTTTT.

The rearrangement uses TRBV7-9 and TRBJ2-2; D is possibly TRBD2 (6 bases). V was clipped by 6 bases and J by 4 bases, with 18 bases between them. Germline assignment: CDR1 SEHNR and CDR2 FQNEAQ (reference sequence). CDR3 length: 16 residues. The CDR3 spells CASSTKGLASTGELFF. CDR3 bases: TGTGCCAGCAGTACGAAAGGGCTAGCGAGCACCGGGGAGCTGTTTTTT.

The gene calls are TRBV5-1 and TRBJ2-7; 12 bases fit TRBD2. Germline values: CDR1 SGHRS, CDR2 YFSETQ. V was clipped by 3 bases and J by 3 bases; unmatched bases: 10. There are 17 residues in the CDR3. For the CDR3, the DNA is TGCGCCAGCAGCTGGGGACTAGCGGGCCAAGACATCTACGAGCAGTACTTC. This gives the protein CASSWGLAGQDIYEQYF. Combining the CDR3 with reference TRBV5-1 and TRBJ2-7 gives the whole variable domain KAGVTQTPRYLIKTRGQQVTLSCSPISGHRSVSWYQQTPGQGLQFLFEYFSETQRNKGNFPGRFSGRQFSNSRSEMNVSTLELGDSALYLCASSWGLAGQDIYEQYFGPGTRLTVT.

J is TRBJ1-6 and V is TRBV5-1; TRBD1 agrees at 7 bases. The CDR3 has 14 amino acids. Germline CDR1 is SGHRS and CDR2 is YFSETQ. The V gene end was trimmed by 6 bases and the J gene end by 6 bases; junction bases not matched to a gene: 6. The CDR3 DNA reads TGCGCCAGCACCCCCGGGACAGCTAATTCACCCCTCCACTTT. The encoded protein is CASTPGTANSPLHF. Drawing the rest from reference TRBV5-1 and TRBJ1-6, the complete variable domain is KAGVTQTPRYLIKTRGQQVTLSCSPISGHRSVSWYQQTPGQGLQFLFEYFSETQRNKGNFPGRFSGRQFSNSRSEMNVSTLELGDSALYLCASTPGTANSPLHFGNGTRLTVT.

The chain carries TRBV10-3 and TRBJ1-2; no clear D gene. CDR1 and CDR2 (germline): ENHRY, SYGVKD. This CDR3 region has 14 residues. Trimming shortened V by 6 bases and J by 7 bases, and 18 bases separated the two germline ends. The CDR3: CAISPYLDGVGYTF. CDR3 nucleotides: TGTGCCATCAGCCCCTATCTAGACGGAGTTGGCTACACCTTC.

This rearrangement joins TRBV4-1 to TRBJ2-7; TRBD2 matches at 10 bases. The CDR3 is 17 amino acids. The V gene's germline CDR1 is MGHRA and CDR2 YSYEKL. V lost 2 bases, J lost 0 bases, and 7 bases stayed unmatched. CDR3 DNA: TGCGCCAGCAGCCAACCCCTAGCGGGGGCTACCTCCTACGAGCAGTACTTC. Translation gives CASSQPLAGATSYEQYF.

The chain has TRBV7-9 and TRBJ1-2; D possibly corresponds to TRBD1 (5 bases). CDR1 is SEHNR, CDR2 FQNEAQ, per germline (reference sequence). Trimming cost V 10 bases and J 8 bases, with 8 bases left between them. This CDR3 is 9 amino acids long. The CDR3 here is CATGVGYTF. The DNA of the CDR3 is TGTGCCACGGGGGTCGGCTACACCTTC.

This chain joins TRBV19 and TRBJ1-1, with D perhaps matching TRBD1 (5 bases). From germline, CDR1 is LNHDA and CDR2 SQIVND (reference sequence). The V end was cut by 5 bases, the J end by 4 bases, with 14 bases between. The CDR3 loop spans 14 amino acids. The CDR3 bases are TGTGCCAGTAGTTCAACAGGAGTCTTCACTGAAGCTTTCTTT. Protein product: CASSSTGVFTEAFF.

V is TRBV18 and J is TRBJ2-3; unclear D gene. The CDR3 extends over 15 amino acids. Per germline, CDR1 KGHSH and CDR2 LQKENI. Trimming removed 4 bases from V and 1 base from J, with 12 bases in between. The CDR3 sequence is CASSQQVSGTDTQYF. CDR3 nucleotide sequence: TGTGCCAGCTCACAGCAGGTCTCAGGCACAGATACGCAGTATTTT.

This sequence joins TRBV2 and TRBJ1-2; D is ambiguous. Germline V gene data show CDR1 as SNHLY and CDR2 as FYNNEI. This CDR3 spans 13 amino acids. V lost 3 bases and J 4 bases, leaving 9 bases between the germline ends. The CDR3 coding sequence is TGTGCCAGCAGTGAGGTAGCAGTCTATGGCTACACCTTC. This gives the protein CASSEVAVYGYTF.

This rearrangement joins TRBV6-2 or TRBV6-3 to TRBJ1-1; D ambiguous. Germline loops: CDR1 MNHEY, CDR2 SVGEGT. Trimming took off 5 bases at V and 4 bases at J, with 5 bases between the two ends. The length of the CDR3 is 11 residues. CDR3 protein: CASSARTEAFF. The CDR3 region has the DNA TGTGCCAGCAGTGCCCGCACTGAAGCTTTCTTT.

This clonotype showed up just once. This chain links TRBV6-6 with TRBJ1-5; no clear D gene. The CDR3 is 12 residues long. Germline values: CDR1 MNHNY, CDR2 SVGAGI (reference sequence). Deletions cut 10 bases from V and 0 bases from J, with 7 bases between. The CDR3 sequence: CATIDSNQPQHF. The DNA of the CDR3 is TGTGCCACAATAGATAGCAATCAGCCCCAGCATTTT.

This rearrangement joins TRBV6-1 to TRBJ1-3; 8 bases match TRBD1. Germline CDR1 is MNHNS and CDR2 is SASEGT. V lost 5 bases and J lost 2; bases outside the gene matches: 8. This CDR3 is 16 amino acids long. The DNA for the CDR3 is TGTGCCAGCAGTCCAAGGGCAGGGGGCACTGGAAACACCATATATTTT. Translation gives CASSPRAGGTGNTIYF.

The chain carries TRBV5-6 and TRBJ2-1, with D perhaps TRBD2 (5 bases). Trimming stripped 2 bases from V and 4 bases from J, with 10 bases between. The CDR3 contains 14 residues. The germline V gene has CDR1 SGHDT and CDR2 YYEEEE. The CDR3 protein is CASSFGLLYNEQFF. CDR3 sequence (DNA): TGTGCCAGCAGCTTCGGACTCCTTTACAATGAGCAGTTCTTC.

The chain couples TRBV19 to TRBJ1-4, with TRBD1 matching 8 bases. Germline V gene sequence: CDR1 LNHDA, CDR2 SQIVND (reference sequence). The CDR3 sequence is 14 residues long. After removal of 5 bases from V and 1 base from J, the junction contained 0 bases not matched to a gene. The CDR3 nucleotides read TGTGCCAGTAGTGGGACAGGAACTAATGAAAAACTGTTTTTT. Protein: CASSGTGTNEKLFF.

The J gene is TRBJ2-1, the V gene TRBV25-1; 10 bases agree with TRBD1. The CDR3 is 17 residues long. The junction had 15 bases not matched to a gene; V was cut back by 6 bases and J by 7 bases. Germline CDR1 and CDR2: MGHDK and SYGVNS. This chain's CDR3 is CASRSQTGTGAINEQFF. Written as DNA, the CDR3 is TGTGCCAGCAGAAGCCAAACCGGGACAGGGGCGATAAATGAGCAGTTCTTC.